This T cell receptor beta chain was obtained from a study of blood T cell repertoires in COVID-19. The overall study: Acute-phase and convalescent COVID-19 samples originated in the United States, Italy and Spain.

The authors' processing: Reference gene primers were amplified, and this amplification served to estimate nucleated cell counts. Some clones are missing from TCRdb's copy, which holds only in-frame ones; the method was immunoSEQ multiplex PCR. The V and J calls and clone size are taken from that table; D and trimming were inferred from the DNA. The sample contains approximately 250,000 clones, about 86% of which appear only once. V was shortened by 6 bases and J by 2 bases, with 16 bases between the two germline ends. Germline V gene lookup returns CDR1 LNHDA and CDR2 SQIVND (reference sequence). The CDR3 runs to 16 residues.

The sample consisted of peripheral blood. The sequence derives from a man younger than 40 with active or convalescent COVID-19. The chain recombines TRBV19 with TRBJ2-2; a weak D match, TRBD1 (5 bases). The CDR3 is CASRGFEDTNTGELFF. CDR3 coding DNA: TGTGCCAGTAGGGGGTTTGAGGACACTAACACCGGGGAGCTGTTTTTT. Supplemented by reference TRBV19 and TRBJ2-2, the full variable domain reads DGGITQSPKYLFRKEGQNVTLSCEQNLNHDAMYWYRQDPGQGLRLIYYSQIVNDFQKGDIAEGYSVSREKKESFPLTVTSAQKNPTAFYLCASRGFEDTNTGELFFGEGSRLTVL.